These 14 T cell receptor beta chains came from one sample sequenced in a study of Ad26.COV2.S vaccination and SARS-CoV-2 variants. As to treatment: about 20 received Ad26.COV2.S at low or high dose, single or two shots; five or six received placebo; per-sample allocation not given. Each sample was drawn 63 days after the first injection (of vaccine or placebo). Sequenced by immunoSEQ multiplex PCR; TCRdb stores in-frame clones only, minus some. This repertoire shows just over 350,000 clones, around 83% found once; its top ten account for around 3%. The sequencing here drew on peripheral blood, taken in a trial of Ad26.COV2.S vaccine versus placebo. These receptors all come from a person aged 18 to 65 who received the Ad26.COV2.S COVID-19 vaccine or a placebo.

This chain links TRBV2 with TRBJ2-1, with TRBD2 as a possible D gene (6 bases). V lost 6 bases and J 9 bases, leaving 18 bases between the germline ends. Germline V lookup: CDR1 SNHLY, CDR2 FYNNEI. This CDR3 region has 14 residues. The CDR3: CASRPSSGGSEQFF. For the CDR3, the DNA is TGTGCCAGCAGACCCAGCTCCGGGGGAAGTGAGCAGTTCTTC.

CDR3 residues: CASSQGVFSYNEQFF. The CDR3 DNA reads as TGTGCCAGCAGCCAAGGGGTATTCTCCTACAATGAGCAGTTCTTC. The chain uses TRBV3-1 (or the pseudogene TRBV3-2) and TRBJ2-1; no clear D. Germline V gene data show CDR1 as LGHDT and CDR2 as YNNKEL (reference sequence). Trimming stripped 1 base from V and 0 bases from J, with 7 bases between. The CDR3 has 15 residues.

This sequence joins TRBV11-2 and TRBJ2-5; 7 bases line up with TRBD2. V dropped 5 bases and J dropped 4; count of bases not matched to a gene: 7. CDR3 size: 14 residues. CDR1 is SGHAT, CDR2 FQNNGV, per germline. CDR3 sequence (DNA): TGTGCCAGCAGCCCAGCGGGGTGGGCAGAGACCCAGTACTTC. It translates to CASSPAGWAETQYF. The whole variable domain, filled in from reference TRBV11-2 and TRBJ2-5, reads EAGVAQSPRYKIIEKRQSVAFWCNPISGHATLYWYQQILGQGPKLLIQFQNNGVVDDSQLPKDRFSAERLKGVDSTLKIQPAKLEDSAVYLCASSPAGWAETQYFGPGTRLLVL.

This clone was counted only a few times. The V gene is TRBV3-1 (or the pseudogene TRBV3-2), the J gene TRBJ2-3; no clear D gene. Trimming left V 5 bases short and J 13 bases short, with 7 bases between. The CDR3 runs 9 residues. Germline V gene sequence: CDR1 LGHDT, CDR2 YNNKEL (reference sequence). The CDR3 DNA reads as TGTGCCAGCAGCTTTAACAAGTATTTT. Protein sequence: CASSFNKYF.

The rearrangement uses TRBV6-2 or TRBV6-3 and TRBJ2-5; D is possibly TRBD2 (9 bases). CDR1 is MNHEY and CDR2 is SVGEGT in the germline V gene. This CDR3 has 17 residues. V lost 4 bases and J 7 bases, leaving 25 bases between the germline ends. This CDR3 reads CASSFLRPASGTGTQYF. The CDR3 DNA follows: TGTGCCAGCAGTTTCCTCCGACCGGCTAGCGGGACAGGGACCCAGTACTTC.

This clone was counted only a few times. Sequence at one end of the junction differs from germline and may be a read error. The genes are TRBV29-1 and TRBJ2-5; D unresolved. CDR3 length: 15 residues. The germline gives CDR1 SQVTM, CDR2 ANQGSEA. Here the CDR3 DNA reads TGCAGCGTTGGGTCTGCGGTAGGTTTTCCAGAGATCCAGTACTTC. The encoded protein is CSVGSAVGFPEIQYF.

V usage is TRBV10-3 and J usage is TRBJ2-3; D might be TRBD2 (6 bases). Germline assignment: CDR1 ENHRY and CDR2 SYGVKD. The CDR3 spans 15 residues. V dropped 3 bases and J dropped 7 bases, with 17 bases sitting between them. In nucleotides, the CDR3 is TGTGCCATCAGTGACCGGCCTAGCGTCTCAAATACGCAGTATTTT. It encodes CAISDRPSVSNTQYF.

The V gene is TRBV10-3, the J gene TRBJ2-3, with 8 bases fitting TRBD2. The CDR3 loop spans 15 amino acids. The V gene's germline CDR1 is ENHRY and CDR2 SYGVKD. After removal of 2 bases from V and 6 bases from J, the junction contained 7 bases not matched to a gene. CDR3 protein: CAISELGLAEDTQYF. The DNA of the CDR3 is TGTGCCATCAGTGAGCTTGGACTAGCAGAGGATACGCAGTATTTT.

The chain links TRBV10-3 to TRBJ2-3; D possibly uses TRBD1 or TRBD2 (6 bases each). Trimming took 8 bases from V and 2 from J, leaving 14 bases between them. Germline V gives CDR1 ENHRY, CDR2 SYGVKD. The CDR3 is 14 residues long. CDR3 bases: TGTGCCATCGGAGGGGCAGGGGCCACAGATACGCAGTATTTT. This translates into CAIGGAGATDTQYF.

This chain uses TRBV18 with TRBJ2-7; D is unresolved. V was shortened by 0 bases and J by 5 bases, with 8 bases between the two germline ends. CDR3 size: 13 residues. CDR1 and CDR2 (germline): KGHSH, LQKENI. This CDR3 is CASSPPSAHEQYF. DNA of the CDR3: TGTGCCAGCTCACCACCGTCGGCCCACGAGCAGTACTTC.

CDR3 DNA sequence: TGTGCCATCAGTGAGAGTGTTGAGGGGGCCCTCTATGGCTACACCTTC. Encoded protein: CAISESVEGALYGYTF. J is TRBJ1-2 and V is TRBV10-3; 7 nucleotides match TRBD1. The CDR3 loop spans 16 amino acids. J was trimmed by 4 bases and V by 2 bases; bases with no gene match: 10. The V gene's germline CDR1 is ENHRY and CDR2 SYGVKD.

The chain joins TRBV19 to TRBJ2-2; the D is unclear. Trimming took 4 bases from V and 8 from J, leaving 14 bases between them. CDR3 length equals 14 residues. Germline CDR1 reads LNHDA; CDR2 reads SQIVND (reference sequence). The CDR3 loop reads CASSKSPLLGELFF. The CDR3 DNA sequence: TGTGCCAGTAGTAAAAGTCCGTTGCTAGGGGAGCTGTTTTTT.

As concerns this clone: Other nucleotide sequences in the sample specify the same CDR3. The chain has TRBV7-8 and TRBJ2-7; D is possibly TRBD2 (6 bases). The CDR3 runs to 14 residues. The V end was cut by 2 bases, the J end by 3 bases, with 11 bases between. Germline-derived CDR1 and CDR2 are SGHVS and FQNEAQ. This chain's CDR3 is CASSLSGESYEQYF. In DNA form, the CDR3 reads TGTGCCAGCAGCTTATCGGGGGAGAGCTACGAGCAGTACTTC.

The chain joins TRBV5-6 to TRBJ2-7, with TRBD1 as a possible D gene (5 bases). V gave up 0 bases and J gave up 4 bases, with 17 bases separating them. The CDR3 extends over 16 amino acids. In germline, CDR1 is SGHDT, CDR2 YYEEEE. The CDR3 nucleotides are TGTGCCAGCAGCTTGGTTCGGTCAGGGTTATCGTACGAGCAGTACTTC. It translates to CASSLVRSGLSYEQYF.